This T cell receptor (beta chain) was obtained from a study of blood T cell repertoires in COVID-19. Study summary: Spain, Italy and the United States supplied samples that represented acute and convalescent COVID-19. PBMCs, B-cell-depleted T cells, or T cells were the source of the cDNA or gDNA that made up the material.

The Seattle patients, enrolled during active infection, were followed longitudinally. Per germline, CDR1 SGHDN and CDR2 FVKESK. The CDR3 is made up of 13 amino acids. V was cut by 1 base and J by 11 bases, with 14 bases left in between. How the authors handled the data: Researchers report that nucleated cell counts were estimated from reference gene primer amplification. Some clones are missing from TCRdb's copy, which holds only in-frame ones; the method was immunoSEQ multiplex PCR. That table furnishes V, J and clone size, whereas the DNA furnished D and trimming. The sample holds hundreds of thousands of clones, roughly 87% seen once.

The chain is built from TRBV14 and TRBJ2-5; no firm D call. The sequenced material came from peripheral blood. The TCR sequence derives from a young man with COVID-19, enrolled during active disease. CDR3 region: CASSQGISGRQYF. DNA for the CDR3: TGTGCCAGCAGCCAAGGAATCTCGGGTAGACAGTACTTC.